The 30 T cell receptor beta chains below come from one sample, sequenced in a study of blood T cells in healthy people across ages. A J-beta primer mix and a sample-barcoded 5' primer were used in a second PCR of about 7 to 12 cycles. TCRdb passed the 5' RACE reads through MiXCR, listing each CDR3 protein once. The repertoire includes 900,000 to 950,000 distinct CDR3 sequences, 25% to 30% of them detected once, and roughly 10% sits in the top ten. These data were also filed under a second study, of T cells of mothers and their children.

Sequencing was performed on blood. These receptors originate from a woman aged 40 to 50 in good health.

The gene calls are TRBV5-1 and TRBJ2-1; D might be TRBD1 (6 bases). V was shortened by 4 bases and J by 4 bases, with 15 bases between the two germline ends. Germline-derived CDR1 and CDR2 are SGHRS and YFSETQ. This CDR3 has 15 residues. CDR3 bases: TGCGCCAGCAGCCCCCGGACAGACCGTTACAATGAGCAGTTCTTC. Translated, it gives CASSPRTDRYNEQFF. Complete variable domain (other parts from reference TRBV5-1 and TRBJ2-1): KAGVTQTPRYLIKTRGQQVTLSCSPISGHRSVSWYQQTPGQGLQFLFEYFSETQRNKGNFPGRFSGRQFSNSRSEMNVSTLELGDSALYLCASSPRTDRYNEQFFGPGTRLTVL.

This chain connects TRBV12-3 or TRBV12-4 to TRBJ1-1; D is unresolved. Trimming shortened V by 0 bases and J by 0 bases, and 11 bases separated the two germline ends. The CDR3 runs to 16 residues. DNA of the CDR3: TGTGCCAGCAGTTTAGCGGGGAGGTTAATGAACACTGAAGCTTTCTTT. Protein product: CASSLAGRLMNTEAFF.

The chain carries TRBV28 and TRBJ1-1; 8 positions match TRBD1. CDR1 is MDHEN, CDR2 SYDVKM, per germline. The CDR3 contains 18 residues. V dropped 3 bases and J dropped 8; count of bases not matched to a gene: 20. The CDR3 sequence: CASSFRGIRQGARVEAFF. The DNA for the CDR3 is TGTGCCAGCAGTTTTAGGGGTATTCGGCAGGGGGCGCGGGTCGAAGCTTTCTTT. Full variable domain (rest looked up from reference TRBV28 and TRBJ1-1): DVKVTQSSRYLVKRTGEKVFLECVQDMDHENMFWYRQDPGLGLRLIYFSYDVKMKEKGDIPEGYSVSREKKERFSLILESASTNQTSMYLCASSFRGIRQGARVEAFFGQGTRLTVV.

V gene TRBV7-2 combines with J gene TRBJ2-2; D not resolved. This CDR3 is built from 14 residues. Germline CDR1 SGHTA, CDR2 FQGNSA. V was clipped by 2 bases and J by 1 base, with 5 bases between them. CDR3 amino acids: CASSLRLNTGELFF. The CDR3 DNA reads TGTGCCAGCAGCTTACGACTGAACACCGGGGAGCTGTTTTTT. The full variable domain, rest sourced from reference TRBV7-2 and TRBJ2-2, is GAGVSQSPSNKVTEKGKDVELRCDPISGHTALYWYRQSLGQGLEFLIYFQGNSAPDKSGLPSDRFSAERTGGSVSTLTIQRTQQEDSAVYLCASSLRLNTGELFFGEGSRLTVL.

The CDR3 nucleotides read TGCGCCAGCAGCATGGGCCAGACAGGGAGCCCCTACGAGCAGTACTTC. This translates into CASSMGQTGSPYEQYF. The chain combines TRBV5-1 with TRBJ2-7; TRBD1 matches at 7 bases. Losses at the gene ends were 4 bases for V and 2 bases for J; bases not matched to a gene: 12. CDR1 SGHRS and CDR2 YFSETQ come from the germline V gene. This CDR3 is built from 16 residues.

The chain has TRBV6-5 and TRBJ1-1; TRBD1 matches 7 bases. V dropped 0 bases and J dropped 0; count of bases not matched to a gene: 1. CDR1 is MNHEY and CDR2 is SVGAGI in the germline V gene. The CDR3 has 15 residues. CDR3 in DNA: TGTGCCAGCAGTTACTCGGACAGGCTGAACACTGAAGCTTTCTTT. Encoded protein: CASSYSDRLNTEAFF.

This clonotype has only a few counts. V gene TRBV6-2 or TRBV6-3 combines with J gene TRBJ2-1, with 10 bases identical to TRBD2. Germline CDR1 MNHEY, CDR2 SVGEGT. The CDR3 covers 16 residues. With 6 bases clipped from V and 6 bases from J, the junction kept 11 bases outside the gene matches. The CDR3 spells CASRLAGLSGLNEQFF. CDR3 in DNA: TGTGCCAGCAGACTAGCGGGGCTTTCCGGGCTCAATGAGCAGTTCTTC.

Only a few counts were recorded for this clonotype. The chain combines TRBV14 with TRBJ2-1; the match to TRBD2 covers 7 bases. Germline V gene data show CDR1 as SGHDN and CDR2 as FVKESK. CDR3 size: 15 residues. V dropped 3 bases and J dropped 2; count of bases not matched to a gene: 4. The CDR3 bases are TGTGCCAGCAGCCAGTTGGGGGGGACCTACAATGAGCAGTTCTTC. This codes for CASSQLGGTYNEQFF.

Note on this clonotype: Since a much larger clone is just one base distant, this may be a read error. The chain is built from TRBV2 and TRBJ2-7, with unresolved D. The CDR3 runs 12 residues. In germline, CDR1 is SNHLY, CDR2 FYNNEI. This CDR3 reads CAGSESYHEQYF. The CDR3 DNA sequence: TGTGCCGGCAGTGAAAGTTACCACGAGCAGTACTTC.

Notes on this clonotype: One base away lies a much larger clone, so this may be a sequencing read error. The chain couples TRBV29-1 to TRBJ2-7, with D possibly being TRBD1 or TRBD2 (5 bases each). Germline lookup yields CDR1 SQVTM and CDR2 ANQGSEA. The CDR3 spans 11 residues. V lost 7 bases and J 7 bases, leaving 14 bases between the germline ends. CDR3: CSGGFVREQYF. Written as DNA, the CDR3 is TGCAGCGGGGGGTTTGTTAGGGAGCAGTACTTC.

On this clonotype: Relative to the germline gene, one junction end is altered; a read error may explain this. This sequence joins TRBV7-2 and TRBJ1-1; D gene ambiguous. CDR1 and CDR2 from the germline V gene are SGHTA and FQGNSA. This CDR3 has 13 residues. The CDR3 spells CAGSLGSQERAFF. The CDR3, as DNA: TGTGCCGGCAGCTTAGGGAGCCAGGAACGCGCTTTCTTT. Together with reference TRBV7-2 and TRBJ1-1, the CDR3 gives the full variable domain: GAGVSQSPSNKVTEKGKDVELRCDPISGHTALYWYRQSLGQGLEFLIYFQGNSAPDKSGLPSDRFSAERTGGSVSTLTIQRTQQEDSAVYLCAGSLGSQERAFFGQGTRLTVV.

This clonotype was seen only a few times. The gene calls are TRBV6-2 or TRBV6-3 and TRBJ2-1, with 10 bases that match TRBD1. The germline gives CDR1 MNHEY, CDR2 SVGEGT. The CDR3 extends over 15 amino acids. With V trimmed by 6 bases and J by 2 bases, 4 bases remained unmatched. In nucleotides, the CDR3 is TGTGCCAGCAGATTGACAGGGGGCCCCTACAATGAGCAGTTCTTC. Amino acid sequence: CASRLTGGPYNEQFF.

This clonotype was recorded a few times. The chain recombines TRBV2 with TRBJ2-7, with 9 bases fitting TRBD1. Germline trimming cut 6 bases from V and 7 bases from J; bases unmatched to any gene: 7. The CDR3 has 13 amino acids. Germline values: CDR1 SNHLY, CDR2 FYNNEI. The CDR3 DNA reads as TGTGCCAGCAGGCCACAGGGGGCTGGGGAGCAGTACTTC. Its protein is CASRPQGAGEQYF. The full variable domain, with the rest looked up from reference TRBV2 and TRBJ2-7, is EPEVTQTPSHQVTQMGQEVILRCVPISNHLYFYWYRQILGQKVEFLVSFYNNEISEKSEIFDDQFSVERPDGSNFTLKIRSTKLEDSAMYFCASRPQGAGEQYFGPGTRLTVT.

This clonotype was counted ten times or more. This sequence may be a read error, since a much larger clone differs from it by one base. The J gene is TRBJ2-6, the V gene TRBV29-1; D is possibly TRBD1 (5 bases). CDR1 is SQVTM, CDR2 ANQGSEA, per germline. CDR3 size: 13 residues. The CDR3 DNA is TGCAGCGCTCTATTCTCTGGGGCCAACGTCCGGACTTTC. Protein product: CSALFSGANVRTF.

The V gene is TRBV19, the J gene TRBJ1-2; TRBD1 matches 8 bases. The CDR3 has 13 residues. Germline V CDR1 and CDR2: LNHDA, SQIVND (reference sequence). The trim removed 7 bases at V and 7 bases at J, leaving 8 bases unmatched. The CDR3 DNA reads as TGTGCCAGTATTGACAGGGGACCCTCTGGCTACACCTTC. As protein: CASIDRGPSGYTF.

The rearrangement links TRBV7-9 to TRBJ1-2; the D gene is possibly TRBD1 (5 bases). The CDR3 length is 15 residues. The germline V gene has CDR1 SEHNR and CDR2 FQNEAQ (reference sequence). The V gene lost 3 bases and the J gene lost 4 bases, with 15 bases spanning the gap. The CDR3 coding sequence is TGTGCCAGCAGCTTCGCAACAGGTCCGGGCTATGGCTACACCTTC. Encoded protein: CASSFATGPGYGYTF.

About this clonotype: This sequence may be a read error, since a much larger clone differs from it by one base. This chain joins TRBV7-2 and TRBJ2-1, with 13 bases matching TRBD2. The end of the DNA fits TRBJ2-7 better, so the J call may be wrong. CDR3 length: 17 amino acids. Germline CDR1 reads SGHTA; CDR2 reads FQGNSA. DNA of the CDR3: TGTGCCAGCAGCTTCCGGACTAGCGGGGGCCACTACAATGAGCAGTACTTC. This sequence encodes CASSFRTSGGHYNEQYF.

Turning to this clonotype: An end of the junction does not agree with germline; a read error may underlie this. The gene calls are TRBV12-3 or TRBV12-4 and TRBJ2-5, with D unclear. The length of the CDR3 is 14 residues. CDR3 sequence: CANSPNRGSETRYF. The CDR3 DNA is TGTGCCAACAGTCCAAATCGTGGGTCGGAGACCCGGTACTTC.

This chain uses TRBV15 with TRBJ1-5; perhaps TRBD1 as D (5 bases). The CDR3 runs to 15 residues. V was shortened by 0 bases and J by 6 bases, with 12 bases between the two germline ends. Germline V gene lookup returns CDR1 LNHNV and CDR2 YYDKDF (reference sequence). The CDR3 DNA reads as TGTGCCACCAGCAGAGACAGGGTGAATGGTCAGCCCCAGCATTTT. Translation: CATSRDRVNGQPQHF.

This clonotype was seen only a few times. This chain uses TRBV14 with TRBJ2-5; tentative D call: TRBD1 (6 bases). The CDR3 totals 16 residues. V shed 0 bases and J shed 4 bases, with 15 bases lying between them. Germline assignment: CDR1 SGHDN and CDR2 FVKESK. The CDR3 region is CASSQEARTAGETQYF. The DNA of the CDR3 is TGTGCCAGCAGCCAAGAAGCTCGGACAGCTGGAGAGACCCAGTACTTC.

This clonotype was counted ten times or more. The CDR3 loop is CASSLSLGTANYGYTF. The CDR3 bases are TGCGCCAGCAGCTTGAGTCTCGGGACAGCTAACTATGGCTACACCTTC. The rearrangement links TRBV5-1 to TRBJ1-2; 7 bases fit TRBD1. Per germline, CDR1 SGHRS and CDR2 YFSETQ. The CDR3 sequence is 16 residues long. J gave up 0 bases and V 1 base, and 6 bases lay outside the gene matches.

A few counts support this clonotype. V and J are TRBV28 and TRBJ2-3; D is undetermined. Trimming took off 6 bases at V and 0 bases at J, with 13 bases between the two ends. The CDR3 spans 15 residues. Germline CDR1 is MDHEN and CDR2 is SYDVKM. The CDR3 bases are TGTGCCAGCAGCCGCCCCCGGGCTAGCACAGATACGCAGTATTTT. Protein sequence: CASSRPRASTDTQYF.

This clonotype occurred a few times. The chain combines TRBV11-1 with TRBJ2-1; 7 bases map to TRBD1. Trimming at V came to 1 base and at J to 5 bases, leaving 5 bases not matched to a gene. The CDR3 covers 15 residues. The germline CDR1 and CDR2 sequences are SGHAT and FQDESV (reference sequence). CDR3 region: CASSLDRGPNNEQFF. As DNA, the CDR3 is TGTGCCAGCAGCTTAGACAGGGGCCCCAACAATGAGCAGTTCTTC.

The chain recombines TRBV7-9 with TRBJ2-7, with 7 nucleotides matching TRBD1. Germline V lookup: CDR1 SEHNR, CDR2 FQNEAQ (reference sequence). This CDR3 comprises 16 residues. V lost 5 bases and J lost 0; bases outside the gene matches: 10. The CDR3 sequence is CASSPNAGTDSYEQYF. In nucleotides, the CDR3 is TGTGCCAGCAGCCCAAACGCCGGGACAGACTCCTACGAGCAGTACTTC.

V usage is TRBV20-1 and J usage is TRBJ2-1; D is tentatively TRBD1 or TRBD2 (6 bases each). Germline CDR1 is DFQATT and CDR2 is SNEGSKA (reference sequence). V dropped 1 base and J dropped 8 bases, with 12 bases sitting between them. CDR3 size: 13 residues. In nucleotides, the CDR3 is TGCAGTGCTAGAGGAAGGAGGGGGGATGAGCAGTTCTTC. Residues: CSARGRRGDEQFF.

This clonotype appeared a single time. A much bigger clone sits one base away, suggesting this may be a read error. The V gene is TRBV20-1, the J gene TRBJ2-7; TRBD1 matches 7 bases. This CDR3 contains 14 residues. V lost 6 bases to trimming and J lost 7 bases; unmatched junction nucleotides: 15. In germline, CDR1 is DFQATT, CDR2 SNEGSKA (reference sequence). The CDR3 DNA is TGCAGTGCGGTAGGGACAGCCTGGGGTTTTGAGCAGTACTTC. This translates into CSAVGTAWGFEQYF.

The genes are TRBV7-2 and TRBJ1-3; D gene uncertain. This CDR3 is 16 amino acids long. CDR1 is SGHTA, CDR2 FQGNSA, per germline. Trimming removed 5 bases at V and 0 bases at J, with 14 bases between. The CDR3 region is CASSPRFGYSGNTIYF. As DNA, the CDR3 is TGTGCCAGCAGCCCTCGGTTTGGGTACTCTGGAAACACCATATATTTT.

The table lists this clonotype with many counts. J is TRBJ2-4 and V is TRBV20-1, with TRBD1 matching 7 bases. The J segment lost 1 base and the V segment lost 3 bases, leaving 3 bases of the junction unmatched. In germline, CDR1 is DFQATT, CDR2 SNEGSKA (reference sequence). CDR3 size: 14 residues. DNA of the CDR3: TGCAGTGCTAGTAAGACAGGGGCCAAAAACATTCAGTACTTC. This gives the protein CSASKTGAKNIQYF.

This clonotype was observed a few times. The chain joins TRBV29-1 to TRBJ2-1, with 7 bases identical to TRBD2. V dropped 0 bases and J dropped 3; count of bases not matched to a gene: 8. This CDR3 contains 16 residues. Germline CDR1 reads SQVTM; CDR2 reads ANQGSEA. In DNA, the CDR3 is TGCAGCGTTGAAGATATACTCGGGACTAACTACAATGAGCAGTTCTTC. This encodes CSVEDILGTNYNEQFF.

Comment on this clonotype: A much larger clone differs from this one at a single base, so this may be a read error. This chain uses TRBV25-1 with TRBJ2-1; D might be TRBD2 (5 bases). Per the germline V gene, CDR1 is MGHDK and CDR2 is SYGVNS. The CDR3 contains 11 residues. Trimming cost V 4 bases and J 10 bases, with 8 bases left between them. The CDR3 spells CASSGTGEQFF. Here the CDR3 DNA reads TGTGCCAGCAGTGGGACGGGGGAGCAGTTCTTC.